A single sample is the source of the 26 T cell receptor beta chains below, sequenced in a study of long-term antiretroviral therapy in people with HIV. At the survey level, the v3.0 immunoSEQ assay was run. Clones were read by immunoSEQ multiplex PCR, and TCRdb kept only the in-frame ones, dropping some. In the table there are about 22,000 clones, roughly 91% of which are singletons. Sequenced here: unsorted PBMCs, sampled 2.3 years after starting antiretroviral therapy. The receptors originated from a man in his sixties with HIV.

The chain carries TRBV9 and TRBJ1-2; 7 positions agree with TRBD1. With V trimmed by 0 bases and J by 7 bases, 21 bases remained unmatched. CDR1 is SGDLS, CDR2 YYNGEE, per germline. CDR3 length: 19 residues. The CDR3 DNA follows: TGTGCCAGCAGCGTAGTTCCGGGACAGTCACTTTCGCCTCTAGTTGGCTACACCTTC. It yields the protein CASSVVPGQSLSPLVGYTF.

This clone was seen a few times. The chain combines TRBV29-1 with TRBJ1-2; 7 bases fit TRBD1. The CDR3 spans 13 residues. Germline V gene sequence: CDR1 SQVTM, CDR2 ANQGSEA. V trimming: 6 bases; J trimming: 2 bases; junction bases outside the gene matches: 6. The CDR3 is CSVLTGDNYGYTF. The CDR3 nucleotides read TGCAGCGTCCTAACAGGGGACAACTATGGCTACACCTTC.

The chain couples TRBV6-5 to TRBJ2-3, with 8 bases identical to TRBD1. The CDR3 has 16 residues. The V gene's germline CDR1 is MNHEY and CDR2 SVGAGI. J gave up 2 bases and V 2 bases, and 6 bases lay outside the gene matches. Here the CDR3 reads CASSYQGTGPTDTQYF. CDR3 nucleotide sequence: TGTGCCAGCAGTTACCAAGGGACAGGTCCCACAGATACGCAGTATTTT.

J is TRBJ1-1 and V is TRBV6-5; D possibly corresponds to TRBD1 (5 bases). There are 15 residues in the CDR3. V was trimmed by 2 bases and J by 5 bases, leaving 15 bases between them. The germline gives CDR1 MNHEY, CDR2 SVGAGI. The CDR3 loop is CASSYGWGGNTEAFF. The CDR3 region has the DNA TGTGCCAGCAGTTACGGTTGGGGGGGAAATACTGAAGCTTTCTTT.

The V call is TRBV6-5, the J call TRBJ1-1; maybe TRBD1 (6 bases). CDR1 and CDR2 (germline): MNHEY, SVGAGI. V lost 5 bases, J lost 5 bases, and 12 bases lay in between. This CDR3 contains 13 residues. This CDR3 reads CASSQQGGTEAFF. The CDR3 bases are TGTGCCAGCAGTCAACAGGGTGGGACTGAAGCTTTCTTT.

The chain joins TRBV27 to TRBJ2-3, with TRBD2 matching 11 bases. Germline V gene lookup returns CDR1 MNHEY and CDR2 SMNVEV (reference sequence). CDR3 length: 17 residues. With V trimmed by 1 base and J by 3 bases, 6 bases remained unmatched. CDR3 loop: CASSLFALAGGTDTQYF. The CDR3 DNA sequence: TGTGCCAGCAGTTTATTCGCCCTAGCGGGGGGTACAGATACGCAGTATTTT.

V and J are TRBV11-2 and TRBJ1-4, with D hard to call. V was cut by 2 bases and J by 4 bases, with 11 bases left in between. This CDR3 comprises 15 residues. Germline V lookup: CDR1 SGHAT, CDR2 FQNNGV. The CDR3 region is CASSLFGPLNEKLFF. CDR3 nucleotides: TGTGCCAGCAGCTTATTTGGTCCCCTTAATGAAAAACTGTTTTTT.

The J gene is TRBJ1-2, the V gene TRBV4-3; D not resolved. V was clipped by 0 bases and J by 3 bases, with 11 bases between them. CDR3 length equals 15 residues. Looked up from germline, CDR1 is LGHNA and CDR2 is YSLEER. The chain's CDR3 is CASSQDSRVYYGYTF. The CDR3 bases are TGCGCCAGCAGCCAAGACTCCCGGGTCTACTATGGCTACACCTTC.

Notes on this clone: One junction end disagrees with the germline gene, perhaps due to a read error. The V gene is TRBV30, the J gene TRBJ2-3; 8 bases are shared with TRBD2. Germline V gives CDR1 GTSNPN, CDR2 SVGIG (reference sequence). CDR3 length equals 11 residues. CDR3 nucleotide sequence: TGTGCCTGGATTCTGAAGCGGGAGAACGTTTTT. Its protein is CAWILKRENVF.

The gene calls are TRBV6-5 and TRBJ2-7; D uncertain. V shed 3 bases and J shed 6 bases, with 15 bases lying between them. The length of the CDR3 is 14 residues. Germline CDR1 is MNHEY and CDR2 is SVGAGI. The CDR3 protein is CASSYKGRVVEQYF. CDR3 sequence (DNA): TGTGCCAGCAGTTATAAGGGTCGAGTAGTCGAGCAGTACTTC.

V and J are TRBV9 and TRBJ2-1, with D uncertain. The CDR3 spans 15 residues. V lost 0 bases and J 0 bases, leaving 7 bases between the germline ends. The V gene's germline CDR1 is SGDLS and CDR2 YYNGEE. The CDR3 sequence: CASSVDVGSYNEQFF. DNA of the CDR3: TGTGCCAGCAGCGTAGATGTGGGCTCCTACAATGAGCAGTTCTTC.

The chain joins TRBV7-2 to TRBJ2-5; possibly TRBD2 for D (7 bases). This CDR3 comprises 15 residues. The V and J ends lost 3 bases and 5 bases respectively, with 16 bases between them. Germline V CDR1 and CDR2: SGHTA, FQGNSA. The CDR3 is CASSFGGGAWETQYF. CDR3 coding DNA: TGTGCCAGCAGCTTCGGTGGGGGGGCCTGGGAGACCCAGTACTTC.

The chain joins TRBV30 to TRBJ2-3, with TRBD1 matching over 7 bases. Germline assignment: CDR1 GTSNPN and CDR2 SVGIG (reference sequence). The CDR3 length is 15 residues. Germline trimming cut 6 bases from V and 2 bases from J; bases unmatched to any gene: 11. This CDR3 reads CACDSGQTPTDTQYF. In DNA, the CDR3 is TGTGCCTGTGATTCGGGACAGACGCCCACAGATACGCAGTATTTT.

The genes are TRBV7-8 and TRBJ2-7; TRBD2 is a possible D gene (5 bases). Germline CDR1 and CDR2: SGHVS and FQNEAQ. Trimming left V 0 bases short and J 3 bases short, with 12 bases between. The CDR3 spans 15 residues. The CDR3 nucleotides are TGTGCCAGCAGCTTAGCGAGGGTGGGTGGCTACGAGCAGTACTTC. As protein: CASSLARVGGYEQYF.

The CDR3 region has the DNA TGTGCCATCAGTGAAACATCTCCCGGGGCCAACGTCCTGACTTTC. It encodes CAISETSPGANVLTF. This rearrangement joins TRBV10-3 to TRBJ2-6; D not certain. The germline gives CDR1 ENHRY, CDR2 SYGVKD. The CDR3 loop spans 15 amino acids. V shed 3 bases and J shed 4 bases, with 10 bases lying between them.

The chain carries TRBV9 and TRBJ2-1, with 9 bases aligning to TRBD2. Trimming removed 4 bases from V and 5 bases from J; junction bases left unmatched: 10. This CDR3 is built from 16 residues. Germline V lookup: CDR1 SGDLS, CDR2 YYNGEE. The CDR3 reads CASSIPGTSPNNEQFF. CDR3 coding DNA: TGTGCCAGCAGCATCCCCGGGACTAGCCCAAACAATGAGCAGTTCTTC.

CDR3 amino acids: CASSPDKSSYEQYF. CDR3 sequence (DNA): TGCGCCAGCAGCCCGGACAAGAGCTCCTACGAGCAGTACTTC. The chain uses TRBV5-1 and TRBJ2-7; maybe TRBD1 (5 bases). V was clipped by 4 bases and J by 0 bases, with 11 bases between them. The CDR3 spans 14 residues. From germline, CDR1 is SGHRS and CDR2 YFSETQ.

V usage is TRBV6-5 and J usage is TRBJ1-1; no definite D call. V shed 4 bases and J shed 1 base, with 7 bases lying between them. Germline CDR1 is MNHEY and CDR2 is SVGAGI. This CDR3 region has 13 residues. Here the CDR3 reads CASSWIKNTEAFF. Written as DNA, the CDR3 is TGTGCCAGCAGTTGGATCAAGAACACTGAAGCTTTCTTT.

This clone was counted between two and nine times. The chain combines TRBV7-9 with TRBJ1-6; 8 positions agree with TRBD1. CDR3 size: 15 residues. The trim removed 1 base at V and 9 bases at J, leaving 5 bases unmatched. Germline CDR1 is SEHNR and CDR2 is FQNEAQ (reference sequence). CDR3 nucleotide sequence: TGTGCCAGCAGCTTAGGTCAGGGGGCGAGTTCACCCCTCCACTTT. Protein sequence: CASSLGQGASSPLHF.

V and J are TRBV4-1 and TRBJ2-7; possible D gene TRBD1, 6 bases. Trimming took 4 bases from V and 1 from J, leaving 23 bases between them. This CDR3 region has 18 residues. The germline gives CDR1 MGHRA, CDR2 YSYEKL. Here the CDR3 DNA reads TGCGCCAGCAGCCTTCGGGTGGCCAGGGGATCTCTGTCCTACGAGCAGTACTTC. Translation: CASSLRVARGSLSYEQYF.

V is TRBV9 and J is TRBJ2-5, with D perhaps matching TRBD1 (5 bases). The CDR3 is 13 residues long. V shed 4 bases and J shed 4 bases, with 11 bases lying between them. Germline V gene lookup returns CDR1 SGDLS and CDR2 YYNGEE. CDR3 sequence: CASSYVGVETQYF. DNA of the CDR3: TGTGCCAGCAGCTACGTAGGGGTAGAGACCCAGTACTTC.

The gene calls are TRBV5-1 and TRBJ1-1, with 7 bases lining up with TRBD1. Germline trimming cut 2 bases from V and 8 bases from J; bases unmatched to any gene: 6. Germline V gives CDR1 SGHRS, CDR2 YFSETQ. The CDR3 spans 13 residues. Here the CDR3 DNA reads TGCGCCAGCAGCTTCGACAGGGCTCTAGAAGCTTTCTTT. Amino acids: CASSFDRALEAFF. The full variable domain, completed using reference TRBV5-1 and TRBJ1-1, is KAGVTQTPRYLIKTRGQQVTLSCSPISGHRSVSWYQQTPGQGLQFLFEYFSETQRNKGNFPGRFSGRQFSNSRSEMNVSTLELGDSALYLCASSFDRALEAFFGQGTRLTVV.

Turning to this clone: An end of the junction does not agree with germline; a read error may underlie this. The CDR3 spells CASSIRGGTGELFF. Here the CDR3 DNA reads TGTGCTAGCAGCATACGGGGCGGAACCGGGGAGCTGTTTTTT. V gene TRBV7-7 combines with J gene TRBJ2-2; possibly TRBD1 or TRBD2 for D (5 bases each). The length of the CDR3 is 14 residues. From germline, CDR1 is SSHAT and CDR2 FNYEAQ (reference sequence).

The V call is TRBV7-3, the J call TRBJ2-1; 11 bases map to TRBD2. Germline CDR1 is SGHTA and CDR2 is FQGTGA. V was pared by 5 bases and J by 9 bases, with 12 bases of the junction left unmatched. This CDR3 is built from 16 residues. The chain's CDR3 is CASSQTIAGGLREQFF. The CDR3 DNA follows: TGTGCCAGCAGCCAGACTATAGCGGGGGGGCTCCGTGAGCAGTTCTTC.

The V and J genes are TRBV6-1 and TRBJ1-5, with TRBD1 as a possible D gene (6 bases). Per germline, CDR1 MNHNS and CDR2 SASEGT. Trimming stripped 5 bases from V and 1 base from J, with 9 bases between. The CDR3 covers 14 residues. The DNA of the CDR3 is TGTGCCAGCAGTACCGACAGGAGCAATCAGCCCCAGCATTTT. As protein: CASSTDRSNQPQHF.

This clone has a handful of counts. The chain has TRBV2 and TRBJ2-5; TRBD2 aligns across 8 bases. The germline V gene has CDR1 SNHLY and CDR2 FYNNEI. V shed 5 bases, J shed 5 bases, and the junction held 7 bases outside the gene matches. The CDR3 is 14 amino acids. Written as DNA, the CDR3 is TGTGCCAGCAGTTCAAGCGGGAGTGGGGAGACCCAGTACTTC. Translation: CASSSSGSGETQYF.